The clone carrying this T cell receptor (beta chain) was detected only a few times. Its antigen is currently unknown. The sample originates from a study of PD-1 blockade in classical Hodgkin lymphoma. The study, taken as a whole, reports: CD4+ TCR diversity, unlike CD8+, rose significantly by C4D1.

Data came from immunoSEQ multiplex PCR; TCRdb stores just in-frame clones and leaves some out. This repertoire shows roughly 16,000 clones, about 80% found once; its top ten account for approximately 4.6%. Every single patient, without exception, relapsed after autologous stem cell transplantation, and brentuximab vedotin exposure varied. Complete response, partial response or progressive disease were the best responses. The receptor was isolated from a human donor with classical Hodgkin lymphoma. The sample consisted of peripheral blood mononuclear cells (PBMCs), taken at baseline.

CDR3 amino acids: CAISEANTVPYEQYF. The CDR3, as DNA: TGTGCCATCAGTGAGGCAAATACGGTGCCCTACGAGCAGTACTTC. The chain has TRBV10-3 and TRBJ2-7, with D unresolved. CDR1 and CDR2 (germline): ENHRY, SYGVKD. The CDR3 is 15 amino acids. V lost 2 bases, J lost 2 bases, and 13 bases lay in between.